The text below deals with one T cell receptor beta chain. Its antigen is unidentified. This sample is drawn from a study of cytomegalovirus exposure and HLA in healthy donors. Overall study findings and caveats: Trimming of TCR beta V- and J-genes showed a link, identified in a later analysis, to a missense DCLRE1C variant.

The CDR3 extends over 12 amino acids. The germline V gene encodes CDR1 SQVTM and CDR2 ANQGSEA. The PCR was carried out with 60 Vbeta primers and 13 Jbeta primers. TCRdb's table, derived via immunoSEQ multiplex PCR, lists solely in-frame clones and lacks some. Altogether more than 150,000 clones are present, around 80% being singletons, with the ten largest covering about 2.1%. The genes are TRBV29-1 and TRBJ2-3; TRBD2 agrees at 7 bases. The sequencing sample was made of PBMCs. The source of this sequence is a woman in her twenties or thirties in good health and CMV-seronegative. The CDR3 loop reads CTAGGGGDTQYF. Written as DNA, the CDR3 is TGCACCGCCGGCGGGGGTGGAGATACGCAGTATTTT.